Each of the 26 T cell receptor beta chains below was sequenced from the same sample in a study of blood T cell repertoires in COVID-19. Data came from immunoSEQ multiplex PCR; TCRdb stores just in-frame clones and leaves some out. Of tens of thousands of clones in the sample, approximately 90% were seen once. The sample consisted of peripheral blood. The receptors originated from a human donor in a cohort sampled during active COVID-19.

J is TRBJ2-1 and V is TRBV7-2; TRBD2 matches 11 bases. This CDR3 region has 15 residues. CDR1 SGHTA and CDR2 FQGNSA come from the germline V gene. The junction had 3 bases not matched to a gene; V was cut back by 1 base and J by 7 bases. The CDR3 DNA is TGTGCCAGCAGCTTAGTGTCTAGCGGGAGGAATGAGCAGTTCTTC. Its translation is CASSLVSSGRNEQFF.

This clone was counted between two and nine times. The genes are TRBV27 and TRBJ2-7; possibly TRBD1 for D (6 bases). The ends were cut back, 6 bases at V and 3 bases at J, with 12 bases in the middle. Germline CDR1 is MNHEY and CDR2 is SMNVEV (reference sequence). The CDR3 loop spans 13 amino acids. CDR3 DNA: TGTGCCAGCAGCGTGCAGGGGAACTACGAGCAGTACTTC. Its translation is CASSVQGNYEQYF.

This chain links TRBV15 with TRBJ1-2, with 11 positions matching TRBD1. The CDR3 spans 18 residues. Per the germline V gene, CDR1 is LNHNV and CDR2 is YYDKDF (reference sequence). The trim removed 4 bases at V and 7 bases at J, leaving 17 bases unmatched. The CDR3: CATSTRDRGYGSESGYTF. Written as DNA, the CDR3 is TGTGCCACCAGCACAAGGGACAGGGGGTACGGTTCGGAGTCTGGCTACACCTTC.

The rearrangement links TRBV3-1 (or the pseudogene TRBV3-2) to TRBJ2-3, with a weak D call TRBD2 (6 bases). CDR1 is LGHDT and CDR2 is YNNKEL in the germline V gene (reference sequence). This CDR3 region has 16 residues. V lost 1 base, J lost 8 bases, and 19 bases lay in between. This chain's CDR3 is CASSQGGAALLGTQYF. The CDR3 nucleotides are TGTGCCAGCAGCCAAGGCGGGGCAGCTCTTTTGGGTACGCAGTATTTT.

The genes are TRBV19 and TRBJ2-5; TRBD1 matches at 8 bases. Germline CDR1 reads LNHDA; CDR2 reads SQIVND (reference sequence). This CDR3 spans 16 amino acids. The V and J ends lost 5 bases and 3 bases, in that order; junction bases with no gene match: 11. The CDR3 DNA is TGTGCCAGTAGTTCCCCGGGACAGGCGACAAAAGAGACCCAGTACTTC. As protein: CASSSPGQATKETQYF. Variable domain in full (rest from reference TRBV19 and TRBJ2-5): DGGITQSPKYLFRKEGQNVTLSCEQNLNHDAMYWYRQDPGQGLRLIYYSQIVNDFQKGDIAEGYSVSREKKESFPLTVTSAQKNPTAFYLCASSSPGQATKETQYFGPGTRLLVL.

The CDR3 DNA sequence: TGTGCCAGCAGCCAAATTGAGGGAAATTCACCCCTCCACTTT. Protein product: CASSQIEGNSPLHF. The chain recombines TRBV3-1 (or the pseudogene TRBV3-2) with TRBJ1-6; no definite D call. This CDR3 comprises 14 residues. Per germline, CDR1 LGHDT and CDR2 YNNKEL (reference sequence). The V end lost 2 bases, the J end lost 7 bases, and 9 bases lay between the germline ends.

The J gene is TRBJ1-4, the V gene TRBV5-1; 10 bases fit TRBD1. V trimming: 4 bases; J trimming: 8 bases; junction bases outside the gene matches: 8. Germline values: CDR1 SGHRS, CDR2 YFSETQ. This CDR3 spans 15 amino acids. The CDR3 sequence is CASSTGQGVGEKLFF. The CDR3 DNA is TGCGCCAGCAGCACCGGACAGGGGGTGGGAGAAAAACTGTTTTTT.

The V and J genes are TRBV18 and TRBJ2-1; D remains unclear. The CDR3 has 14 residues. The germline gives CDR1 KGHSH, CDR2 LQKENI. Trimming left V 3 bases short and J 0 bases short, with 6 bases between. The chain's CDR3 is CASSPSSSYNEQFF. The CDR3 nucleotides read TGTGCCAGCTCACCCTCCAGCTCCTACAATGAGCAGTTCTTC.

V and J are TRBV7-9 and TRBJ1-2, with 9 bases lining up with TRBD1. V shed 5 bases and J 7 bases; nucleotides not matched to a gene: 11. The CDR3 loop spans 15 amino acids. Germline V gene sequence: CDR1 SEHNR, CDR2 FQNEAQ (reference sequence). Here the CDR3 DNA reads TGTGCCAGCAGCACGTCCCGGGACAGGGATGGTGGCTACACCTTC. It specifies CASSTSRDRDGGYTF.

In the case of this clone: An end of the junction differs from the germline gene, which may be a read error. The chain recombines TRBV30 with TRBJ2-3, with TRBD2 matching over 9 bases. This CDR3 is built from 12 residues. In germline, CDR1 is GTSNPN, CDR2 SVGIG (reference sequence). The CDR3 loop is CAWNGGSSGTNF. Here the CDR3 DNA reads TGTGCCTGGAATGGGGGGTCTAGCGGGACCAATTTT. The full variable domain, its missing parts supplied by reference TRBV30 and TRBJ2-3, is SQTIHQWPATLVQPVGSPLSLECTVEGTSNPNLYWYRQAAGRGLQLLFYSVGIGQISSEVPQNLSASRPQDRQFILSSKKLLLSDSGFYLCAWNGGSSGTNFGPGTRLTVL.

The rearrangement links TRBV4-1 to TRBJ2-7, with 7 bases matching TRBD2. Germline V lookup: CDR1 MGHRA, CDR2 YSYEKL. The CDR3 has 16 residues. The J segment lost 4 bases and the V segment lost 2 bases, leaving 11 bases of the junction unmatched. CDR3 region: CASSQRPGLSSYEQYF. CDR3 DNA sequence: TGCGCCAGCAGCCAACGCCCGGGACTATCCTCATACGAGCAGTACTTC.

In DNA form, the CDR3 reads TGTGCCAGCAGCTTAGTTCGTCTAGCGGGGAGCACAGATACGCAGTATTTT. This translates into CASSLVRLAGSTDTQYF. This chain uses TRBV7-2 with TRBJ2-3, with 9 bases fitting TRBD2. This CDR3 comprises 17 residues. The J segment lost 0 bases and the V segment lost 1 base, leaving 5 bases of the junction unmatched. Per germline, CDR1 SGHTA and CDR2 FQGNSA.

The V gene is TRBV7-6, the J gene TRBJ2-7; a weak D match, TRBD1 (6 bases). V lost 2 bases to trimming and J lost 3 bases, with 14 bases between them. Germline V gene data show CDR1 as SGHVS and CDR2 as FNYEAQ. The CDR3 is 15 amino acids. CDR3 in amino acids: CASSLIGGNGYEQYF. Written as DNA, the CDR3 is TGTGCCAGCAGCTTAATAGGGGGAAACGGCTACGAGCAGTACTTC.

In nucleotides, the CDR3 is TGTGCCAGCAGCTCACAGGGGACACTGAACACTGAAGCTTTCTTT. Translation: CASSSQGTLNTEAFF. This chain joins TRBV7-2 and TRBJ1-1, with 7 nucleotides matching TRBD1. V gave up 4 bases and J gave up 0 bases; unmatched junction bases: 5. Germline V CDR1 and CDR2: SGHTA, FQGNSA. There are 15 residues in the CDR3.

The rearrangement links TRBV2 to TRBJ1-5, with D perhaps TRBD1 (6 bases). The CDR3 covers 12 residues. The germline CDR1 and CDR2 sequences are SNHLY and FYNNEI. With 8 bases removed from V and 7 bases from J, the gap between germline ends came to 12 bases. Here the CDR3 reads CASSRGEQPQHF. The CDR3 nucleotides read TGTGCCAGCTCCAGGGGAGAACAGCCCCAGCATTTT.

V and J are TRBV18 and TRBJ2-5; D call uncertain. The V and J ends lost 6 bases and 3 bases respectively, with 11 bases between them. The CDR3 covers 13 residues. Germline-derived CDR1 and CDR2 are KGHSH and LQKENI. CDR3 region: CASSPFVEETQYF. The CDR3 DNA is TGTGCCAGCTCCCCCTTCGTTGAAGAGACCCAGTACTTC.

V and J are TRBV5-1 and TRBJ2-3; 7 positions agree with TRBD1. CDR1 is SGHRS, CDR2 YFSETQ, per germline. V lost 3 bases to trimming and J lost 4 bases; unmatched junction nucleotides: 8. The CDR3 runs 15 residues. As DNA, the CDR3 is TGCGCCAGCAGCTCGGACGGGACAGCCTCAGATACGCAGTATTTT. Translated: CASSSDGTASDTQYF.

In this sample, this clone turned up once. The V and J genes are TRBV18 and TRBJ2-3; the match to TRBD2 covers 8 bases. Germline CDR1 is KGHSH and CDR2 is LQKENI. J lost 3 bases, V lost 1 base, and 15 bases had no gene match. This CDR3 contains 19 residues. The CDR3 bases are TGTGCCAGCTCACCACGGTCCGTCGAAGCGGGAGTTTTTACAGATACGCAGTATTTT. As protein: CASSPRSVEAGVFTDTQYF.

The gene calls are TRBV19 and TRBJ1-5; D gene uncertain. The V end was cut by 1 base, the J end by 3 bases, with 10 bases between. CDR3 size: 15 residues. Germline loops: CDR1 LNHDA, CDR2 SQIVND (reference sequence). The CDR3 spells CASSIAGLINQPQHF. The CDR3 nucleotides read TGTGCCAGTAGTATAGCGGGGTTGATCAATCAGCCCCAGCATTTT.

The chain joins TRBV11-3 to TRBJ2-1, with a weak D call TRBD2 (5 bases). Germline V gene sequence: CDR1 SGHNT, CDR2 YENEEA. V lost 0 bases to trimming and J lost 2 bases, with 11 bases between them. The CDR3 has 16 amino acids. The CDR3 region is CASSLETTYAYNEQFF. The CDR3, as DNA: TGTGCCAGCAGCTTAGAGACTACCTACGCCTACAATGAGCAGTTCTTC.

This clone occurred once. The V call is TRBV6-5, the J call TRBJ2-7; 7 bases line up with TRBD1. The ends lost 6 bases at V and 1 base at J; junction bases unmatched: 9. Germline V gene sequence: CDR1 MNHEY, CDR2 SVGAGI. CDR3 length: 15 amino acids. In nucleotides, the CDR3 is TGTGCCAGCAGCCCCACAGGGGTAGTGTCCTACGAGCAGTACTTC. It specifies CASSPTGVVSYEQYF.

The CDR3 loop reads CSASPRGGSRTDTQYF. The DNA for the CDR3 is TGCAGTGCTAGTCCCCGGGGGGGCAGCCGCACAGATACGCAGTATTTT. The chain joins TRBV20-1 to TRBJ2-3; 8 bases are shared with TRBD2. Germline trimming cut 3 bases from V and 1 base from J; bases unmatched to any gene: 9. The CDR3 runs to 16 residues. CDR1 DFQATT and CDR2 SNEGSKA come from the germline V gene (reference sequence).

This sequence joins TRBV6-1 and TRBJ1-5, with TRBD1 matching 11 bases. The CDR3 loop spans 14 amino acids. V lost 6 bases to trimming and J lost 5 bases; unmatched junction nucleotides: 3. The germline CDR1 and CDR2 sequences are MNHNS and SASEGT. CDR3 loop: CASSKDRGHQPQHF. The CDR3 nucleotides are TGTGCCAGCAGCAAGGACAGGGGGCATCAGCCCCAGCATTTT.

The chain joins TRBV13 to TRBJ1-3, with a possible D match to TRBD1 (6 bases). V was shortened by 0 bases and J by 6 bases, with 12 bases between the two germline ends. Germline lookup yields CDR1 PRHDT and CDR2 FYEKMQ (reference sequence). The CDR3 covers 15 residues. The CDR3 spells CASSLGQGMSNTIYF. The CDR3 DNA sequence: TGTGCCAGCAGCTTAGGGCAGGGGATGTCAAACACCATATATTTT.

The chain carries TRBV6-1 and TRBJ1-6; no reliable D call. With 3 bases removed from V and 5 bases from J, the gap between germline ends came to 14 bases. The CDR3 totals 16 residues. From germline, CDR1 is MNHNS and CDR2 SASEGT. The CDR3 DNA reads as TGTGCCAGCAGTGACCGGAGGGTAGTAAATAATTCACCCCTCCACTTT. Residues: CASSDRRVVNNSPLHF.

The CDR3 coding sequence is TGTGCCAGCAGTGAACAGGAAGGGTCGTCTAGCGGGAGCAGGCAGTTCTTC. It yields the protein CASSEQEGSSSGSRQFF. The rearrangement uses TRBV2 and TRBJ2-1, with TRBD2 matching 10 bases. Germline lookup yields CDR1 SNHLY and CDR2 FYNNEI. V shed 2 bases, J shed 12 bases, and the junction held 16 bases outside the gene matches. There are 17 residues in the CDR3.